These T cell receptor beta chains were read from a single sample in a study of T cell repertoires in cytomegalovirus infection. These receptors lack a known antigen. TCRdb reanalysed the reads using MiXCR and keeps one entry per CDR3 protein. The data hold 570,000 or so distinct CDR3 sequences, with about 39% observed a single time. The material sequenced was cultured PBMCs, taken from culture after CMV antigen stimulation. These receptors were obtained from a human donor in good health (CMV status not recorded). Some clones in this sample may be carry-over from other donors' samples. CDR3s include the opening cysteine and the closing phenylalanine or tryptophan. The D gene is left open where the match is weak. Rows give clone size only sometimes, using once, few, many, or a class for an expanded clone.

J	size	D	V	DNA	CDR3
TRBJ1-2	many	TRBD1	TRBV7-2	TGTGCCAGCAGCTTTGCACAGGGGAGTTTCTATGGCTACACCTTC	CASSFAQGSFYGYTF
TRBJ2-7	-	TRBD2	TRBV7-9	TGTGCCAGCAGCCACGGGACTAGCGGGAGGGGTAACGAGCAGTACTTC	CASSHGTSGRGNEQYF
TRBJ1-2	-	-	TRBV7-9	TGTGCCAGCAGCTTGCCCAATAACTATGGCTACACCTTC	CASSLPNNYGYTF
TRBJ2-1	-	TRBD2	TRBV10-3	TGTGCCACCAATCCTATAGCGGGAGAGGGAGAGCAGTTCTTC	CATNPIAGEGEQFF
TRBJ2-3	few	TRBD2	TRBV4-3	TGCGCCAGCAGCCAACGGGGACTAGCGGGACGAACAGATACGCAGTATTTT	CASSQRGLAGRTDTQYF
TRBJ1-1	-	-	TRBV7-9	TGTGCCAGCAGCCTTGGTTGGGCAGGTCTTTTGAACACTGAAGCTTTCTTT	CASSLGWAGLLNTEAFF
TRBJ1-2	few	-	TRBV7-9	TGTGCCAGCAGATGGGGGATGGGAGGCTACACCTTC	CASRWGMGGYTF
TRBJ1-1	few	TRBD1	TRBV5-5	TGTGCCAGCAGCCCGGGGACAGCGGGGTGGAACACTGAAGCTTTCTTT	CASSPGTAGWNTEAFF
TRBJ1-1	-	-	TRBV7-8	TGTGCCAGCAGAGGGCTCATGAACACTGAAGCTTTCTTT	CASRGLMNTEAFF
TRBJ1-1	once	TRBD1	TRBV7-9	TGTGCCAGCAGCTTCCGACAGGGTATCACTGAAGCTTTCTTT	CASSFRQGITEAFF
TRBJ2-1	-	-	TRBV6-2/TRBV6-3	TGTGCCAGCAGTGCAAGTAGCGGCCCCACTGAGCAGTTCTTC	CASSASSGPTEQFF
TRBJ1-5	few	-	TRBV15	-	CATSRDQYFGQHF
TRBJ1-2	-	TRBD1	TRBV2	TGTGCCATCCCGGGACAGATCAAAACTAACTATGGCTACACCTTC	CAIPGQIKTNYGYTF
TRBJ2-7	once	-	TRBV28	TGTGCCAGCAGTCCACAGGCGGCAAACGAGCAGTACTTC	CASSPQAANEQYF
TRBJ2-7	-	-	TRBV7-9	TGTGCCAGCAGCTTAAGTTACGGGACAAAACAAGAGCAGTACTTC	CASSLSYGTKQEQYF
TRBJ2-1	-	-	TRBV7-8	TGTGCCAGCAGCTTAAGATCCGGGACACAGAGCTCCTACAATGAGCAGTTCTTC	CASSLRSGTQSSYNEQFF
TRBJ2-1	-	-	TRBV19	TGTGCCAGTAGTATAGGTAACAATGAGCAGTTCTTC	CASSIGNNEQFF
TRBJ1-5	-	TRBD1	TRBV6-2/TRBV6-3	TGTGCCAGCAGTAACAGGGGCTATGGGTATCAGCCCCAGCATTTT	CASSNRGYGYQPQHF
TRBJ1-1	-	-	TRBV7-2	TGTGCCAGCAGCTTAGGTCAAGGTCCAGCTTTCTTT	CASSLGQGPAFF
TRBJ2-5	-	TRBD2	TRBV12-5	TGTGCTAGTGGCAATAGCGGGGAAGAGACCCAGTACTTC	CASGNSGEETQYF
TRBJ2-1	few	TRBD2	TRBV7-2	TGTGCCAGCAGGCCGAACTTAGCGGGAGTTCATGAGCAGTTCTTC	CASRPNLAGVHEQFF
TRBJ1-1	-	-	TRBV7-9	TGTGCCAGCACGTTTCTTATGAACACTGAAGCTTTCTTT	CASTFLMNTEAFF
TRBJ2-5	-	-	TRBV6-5	TGTGCCAGCTGGAGGGGGGGGGAGGGGACCCAGTACTTC	CASWRGGEGTQYF
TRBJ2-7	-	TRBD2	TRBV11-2	TGTGCCAGCAGCTTAACCCCCCTGTCCAGCGGGGACTACCTGTCTCCCACCTACGAGCAGTACTTC	CASSLTPLSSGDYLSPTYEQYF
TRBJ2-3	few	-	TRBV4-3	TGCGCCAGCAGCCAAGAGCGCACTAACTTCGGAGATACGCAGTATTTT	CASSQERTNFGDTQYF
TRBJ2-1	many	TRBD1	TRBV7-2	TGTGCCAGCAGCCCACAGGGGGCCGGCAATGAGCAGTTCTTC	CASSPQGAGNEQFF
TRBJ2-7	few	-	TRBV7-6	TGTGCCAGCAGCCCGAGGGGACAGCGGGGGCTCGAGCAGTACTTC	CASSPRGQRGLEQYF
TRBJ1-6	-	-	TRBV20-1	TGCAGTGCTAACCGGCCGAGGGGGGATTCACCCCTCCACTTT	CSANRPRGDSPLHF
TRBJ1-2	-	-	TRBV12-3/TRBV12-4	TGTGCCAGCAGTTTGGGTTCCGGGTATGGCTACACCTTC	CASSLGSGYGYTF
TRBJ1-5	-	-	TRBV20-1	TGCAGTGCTAGAACCCCCCCGGGGCAGGGTAATCAGCCCCAGCATTTT	CSARTPPGQGNQPQHF
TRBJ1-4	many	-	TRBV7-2	TGTGCCAGCAGCTCCTATACGGGTGCAACTAATGAAAAACTGTTTTTT	CASSSYTGATNEKLFF
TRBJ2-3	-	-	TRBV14	TGTGCCAGCAGCCGCGGAGGGACTGGCGGAGATACGCAGTATTTT	CASSRGGTGGDTQYF
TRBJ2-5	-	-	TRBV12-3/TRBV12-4	TGTGCCAGCACCCTAGGGACAAACGGGGGAGAGACCCAGTACTTC	CASTLGTNGGETQYF
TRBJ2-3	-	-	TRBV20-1	TGCAGTGCCCCTGGGGCCGGAAGCACAGATACGCAGTATTTT	CSAPGAGSTDTQYF
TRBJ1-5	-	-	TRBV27	TGTGCCAGCAGTTTATATGCATCGAATCAGCCCCAGCATTTT	CASSLYASNQPQHF
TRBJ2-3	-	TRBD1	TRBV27	TGTGCCAGCGGCCTCCGGACAGGGGGCAGGGATACGCAGTATTTT	CASGLRTGGRDTQYF
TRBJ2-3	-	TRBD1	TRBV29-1	TGCAGCGTGGATCGAGTCGGGACAGGCGAAGAGCAGGGTACGCAGTATTTT	CSVDRVGTGEEQGTQYF
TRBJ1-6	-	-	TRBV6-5	TGTGCCAGCACGCGGGCGGTTAATTCACCCCTCCACTTT	CASTRAVNSPLHF
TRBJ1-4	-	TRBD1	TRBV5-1	TGCGCCAGCAGCTTGGGACAGGGTCGGGATGAAAAACTGTTTTTT	CASSLGQGRDEKLFF
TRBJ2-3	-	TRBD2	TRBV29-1	TGCAGCGTTGACAGGGCGTCTAGCGGGGCCACAGATACGCAGTATTTT	CSVDRASSGATDTQYF
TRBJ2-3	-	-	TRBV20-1	TGCAGTGCTAGGATCTGGGGAACAGATACGCAGTATTTT	CSARIWGTDTQYF
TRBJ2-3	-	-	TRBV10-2	TGCGCCAGCAGTGAGTTCGGGGCCACAGATACGCAGTATTTT	CASSEFGATDTQYF
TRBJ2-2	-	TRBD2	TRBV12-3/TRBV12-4	TGTGCCAGCCCCGCGCGGGAGGGCCCGAACACCGGGGAGCTGTTTTTT	CASPAREGPNTGELFF
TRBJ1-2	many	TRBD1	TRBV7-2	TGTGCCAGCAGCTTAGCATTGTCGGGGACAGCTATTAACTATGGCTACACCTTC	CASSLALSGTAINYGYTF
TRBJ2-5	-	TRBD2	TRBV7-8	TGTGCCAGCAGCCGGCGGACTAGTCAAAGGGGGACCCAGTACTTC	CASSRRTSQRGTQYF
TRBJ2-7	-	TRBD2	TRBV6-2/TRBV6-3	TGTGCCAGCAGTTACTTGTTCGGGGGGGCCGAACATACCTACGAGCAGTACTTC	CASSYLFGGAEHTYEQYF
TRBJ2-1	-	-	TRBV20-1	TGCAGTGCCACCTTCGGGGCTACGGTTTACAATGAGCAGTTCTTC	CSATFGATVYNEQFF
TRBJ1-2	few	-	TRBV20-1	TGCAGTGCTAGTGGTGGAGGTTATGGCTACACCTTC	CSASGGGYGYTF
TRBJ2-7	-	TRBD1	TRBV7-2	TGTGCCAGCAGTTGGACAGGGGTTTCCTACGAGCAGTACTTC	CASSWTGVSYEQYF
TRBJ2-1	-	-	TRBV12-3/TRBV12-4	TGTGCCAGCACCCCTTGGGGAATGGGCTACAATGAGCAGTTCTTC	CASTPWGMGYNEQFF
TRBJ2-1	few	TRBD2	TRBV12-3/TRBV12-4	TGTGCCAGCAGTTTGCCGGGACTAGCGCACCACAATGAGCAGTTCTTC	CASSLPGLAHHNEQFF
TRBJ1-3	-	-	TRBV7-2	TGTGCCAGTGGGGGACTAAATGGAAACACCATATATTTT	CASGGLNGNTIYF
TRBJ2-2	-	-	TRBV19	TGTGCCAGTAGTATACCCCAAAAAAACAGGGTTCCTCTAACCGGGGAGCTGTTTTTT	CASSIPQKNRVPLTGELFF